This is a list of T cell receptor beta chains from one sample in a study of T cells expressing NK-cell markers. TCRdb re-called the 5' RACE reads; one entry per CDR3 protein, DNA not given. This sample's clone table lists 550,000 to 600,000 distinct CDR3 sequences. Sequenced: blood T cells: a sorted CD56 or NKG2C T cell subset, CD4+ or CD8+ T cells, or bulk PBMC T cells (not recorded which). Receptors were obtained from a young man in good health. The CDR3 runs from the conserved cysteine through the conserved F or W.

j_gene: TRBJ2-7
v_gene: TRBV15
CDR3aa: CATSRVPLAGQLRYEQYF

j_gene: TRBJ2-5
v_gene: TRBV11-2
CDR3aa: CASSLVQKTQYF

j_gene: TRBJ2-5
v_gene: TRBV12-3/TRBV12-4
CDR3aa: CASSSPGTVIPETQYF

j_gene: TRBJ2-2
v_gene: TRBV6-2/TRBV6-3
CDR3aa: CASRHRTGGYTGELFF

j_gene: TRBJ1-5
v_gene: TRBV12-3/TRBV12-4
CDR3aa: CASTDTGPGQPQHF

j_gene: TRBJ2-1
v_gene: TRBV13
CDR3aa: CASKNQNEQFF

j_gene: TRBJ1-4
v_gene: TRBV20-1
CDR3aa: CSAGRGRNEKLFF

j_gene: TRBJ2-1
v_gene: TRBV29-1
CDR3aa: CSVWFGTGRKEINEQFF

j_gene: TRBJ2-1
v_gene: TRBV5-1
CDR3aa: CASSLGMTPEQFF

j_gene: TRBJ2-7
v_gene: TRBV12-3/TRBV12-4
CDR3aa: CASSPLRGKQYF

j_gene: TRBJ2-5
v_gene: TRBV25-1
CDR3aa: CASSGGLAGGPHETQYF

j_gene: TRBJ1-1
v_gene: TRBV5-1
CDR3aa: CASSLAPGQPNGAEAFF

j_gene: TRBJ1-1
v_gene: TRBV5-1
CDR3aa: CASMKVTTGTGDYTEAFF

j_gene: TRBJ2-2
v_gene: TRBV7-9
CDR3aa: CASSSLSGGDTGELFF

j_gene: TRBJ2-7
v_gene: TRBV7-9
CDR3aa: CASSDYGGNEQYF

j_gene: TRBJ2-2
v_gene: TRBV20-1
CDR3aa: CSARENRDTRMHTGELFF

j_gene: TRBJ2-5
v_gene: TRBV28
CDR3aa: CASSSRDSRRETQYF

j_gene: TRBJ2-1
v_gene: TRBV18
CDR3aa: CASSPRTGVIRNEQFF

j_gene: TRBJ1-4
v_gene: TRBV6-1
CDR3aa: CASSPTWTGEGKKLFF

j_gene: TRBJ2-1
v_gene: TRBV7-8
CDR3aa: CASSPGGTSGRSYNEQFF

j_gene: TRBJ1-1
v_gene: TRBV12-3/TRBV12-4
CDR3aa: CASSLNRGAEAFF

j_gene: TRBJ2-5
v_gene: TRBV29-1
CDR3aa: CSDIEQETQYF

j_gene: TRBJ1-2
v_gene: TRBV27
CDR3aa: CASSSTGPEGYGYTF

j_gene: TRBJ2-5
v_gene: TRBV15
CDR3aa: CATSRPTRAVQETQYF

j_gene: TRBJ2-1
v_gene: TRBV12-3/TRBV12-4
CDR3aa: CASSTARTGISEQFF

j_gene: TRBJ2-6
v_gene: TRBV27
CDR3aa: CASSLSIAFGGGANVLTF

j_gene: TRBJ1-2
v_gene: TRBV29-1
CDR3aa: CSVQMGGSAYGYTF

j_gene: TRBJ2-1
v_gene: TRBV10-3
CDR3aa: CAISPGLAGYNEQFF

j_gene: TRBJ2-1
v_gene: TRBV6-6
CDR3aa: CASSNQPLSEQFF

j_gene: TRBJ2-1
v_gene: TRBV5-1
CDR3aa: CASSATGVNEQFF

j_gene: TRBJ2-2
v_gene: TRBV4-3
CDR3aa: CASSQSVLRTGELFF

j_gene: TRBJ2-3
v_gene: TRBV29-1
CDR3aa: CSVEFMTDTQYF

j_gene: TRBJ2-1
v_gene: TRBV11-1
CDR3aa: CASSSLKSWLAGVSEQFF

j_gene: TRBJ2-2
v_gene: TRBV10-1
CDR3aa: CASRRDSNTGELFF

j_gene: TRBJ1-1
v_gene: TRBV5-5
CDR3aa: CASSLYSVGGTEAFF

j_gene: TRBJ2-7
v_gene: TRBV27
CDR3aa: CASSFASGTGAYEQYF

j_gene: TRBJ1-2
v_gene: TRBV14
CDR3aa: CASSQDRDYGYTF

j_gene: TRBJ2-7
v_gene: TRBV12-3/TRBV12-4
CDR3aa: CASNRGSTYEQYF

j_gene: TRBJ2-5
v_gene: TRBV28
CDR3aa: CASSPGQPKETQYF

j_gene: TRBJ1-6
v_gene: TRBV12-3/TRBV12-4
CDR3aa: CASSLFGSNSPLHF